These T cell receptor beta chains were read from a single sample in a study of T cells in Graves' hyperthyroidism and ophthalmopathy. TCRdb redid the calling of the multiplex PCR reads with MiXCR, one entry per CDR3 protein. The sample holds hundreds of thousands of distinct CDR3 sequences, about 14% seen once. The sample was blood. All receptors derive from a man aged 18 to 29 with Graves' ophthalmopathy. Both conserved end residues are part of each CDR3. A D gene is named only where the DNA matches it firmly. Size is stated for part of the rows, as once, few or many counts, or as a class when the clone is expanded.

CDR3 length,D gene,J gene,V gene,clone size,CDR3 DNA,CDR3 protein
14,-,TRBJ1-2,TRBV6-2/TRBV6-3,many,TGTGCCAGCAGTTACTCGATGGGCCCTTATGGCTACACCTTC,CASSYSMGPYGYTF
16,-,TRBJ2-1,TRBV7-2,many,TGTGCCAGCAGCTTAGGAGCCAGGGTACCCTACAATGAGCAGTTCTTC,CASSLGARVPYNEQFF
16,TRBD2,TRBJ2-1,TRBV11-3,many,TGTGCCAGCAGCCCGTATAGCGGGGGGGCCCTCAATGAGCAGTTCTTC,CASSPYSGGALNEQFF
17,TRBD2,TRBJ2-7,TRBV6-5,many,TGTGCCAGCAGTTACTCGAGTGGTGCTAGCGGGACTTACGAGCAGTACTTC,CASSYSSGASGTYEQYF
12,-,TRBJ1-1,TRBV7-2,many,TGTGCCAGCAGCTTTGGGGAGACTGAAGCTTTCTTT,CASSFGETEAFF
14,-,TRBJ1-2,TRBV5-1,many,TGCGCCAGCAGCTTGGTTGGAGGGATGGTCGGCTACACCTTC,CASSLVGGMVGYTF
14,-,TRBJ2-3,TRBV20-1,few,TGCAGTGCCCTTGGGACACCGGTCACAGATACGCAGTATTTT,CSALGTPVTDTQYF
15,-,TRBJ1-1,TRBV19,few,TGTGCCAGTACTGTGGCCGGGACACCGAACACTGAAGCTTTCTTT,CASTVAGTPNTEAFF
15,TRBD1,TRBJ2-5,TRBV11-3,many,TGTGCCAGCAGACAGACAGGGACCCGTCGAGAGACCCAGTACTTC,CASRQTGTRRETQYF
16,-,TRBJ2-1,TRBV3-1,-,TGTGCCAGCAGCCAACTGGGGGTAACCTCCTACAATGAGCAGTTCTTC,CASSQLGVTSYNEQFF
16,-,TRBJ2-5,TRBV11-3,many,TGTGCCAGCAGCTTAGATCCCGGGGGCCGGTGGGAGACCCAGTACTTC,CASSLDPGGRWETQYF
14,-,TRBJ2-1,TRBV5-1,-,TGCGCCAGCGCCGGGGAGAGCTCCTACAATGAGCAGTTCTTC,CASAGESSYNEQFF
20,-,TRBJ1-2,TRBV6-6,-,TGTGCCAGCAGTTACTCGAGACCCCCCAGCAGCCAAACAGCTCTCTATGGCTACACCTTC,CASSYSRPPSSQTALYGYTF
16,TRBD2,TRBJ2-1,TRBV10-3,many,TGTGCCATCAGTGAGTCACTAGCGGGGGAGAGACATGAGCAGTTCTTC,CAISESLAGERHEQFF
15,TRBD1,TRBJ2-3,TRBV3-1,many,TGTGCCAGCAGCCAACCGGGACAGGGCACAGATACGCAGTATTTT,CASSQPGQGTDTQYF
14,TRBD1,TRBJ2-7,TRBV4-2,few,TGTGCCAGCAGCTTGGACAGGGGGACCTACGAGCAGTACTTC,CASSLDRGTYEQYF
15,-,TRBJ2-7,TRBV20-1,many,TGCAGTGCTAGAGATAGTCGGGGGACGCCCTACGAGCAGTACTTC,CSARDSRGTPYEQYF
12,-,TRBJ2-7,TRBV10-1,many,TGCGCCAGCAGTGAGTTTGGTTCCGAGCAGTACTTC,CASSEFGSEQYF
13,-,TRBJ2-1,TRBV29-1,many,TGCAGCGTTGTTGGCAACTCCTACAATGAGCAGTTCTTC,CSVVGNSYNEQFF
14,-,TRBJ1-5,TRBV2,many,TGTGCCAGCGGGTCTCAGGGTAGCAATCAGCCCCAGCATTTT,CASGSQGSNQPQHF
17,TRBD1,TRBJ1-2,TRBV20-1,many,TGCAGTGCTGCCGGGACAGGGTCCCCACCTTCTAACTATGGCTACACCTTC,CSAAGTGSPPSNYGYTF
18,TRBD2,TRBJ2-1,TRBV11-3,once,TGTGCCAGCAGCCATCATATTATTGGGCTAGCGGGAGTCAATGAGCAGTTCTTC,CASSHHIIGLAGVNEQFF
15,TRBD2,TRBJ2-1,TRBV10-1,few,TGCGCCAGCAGTGAGCTAGCGGGGGGAGGCGATGAGCAGTTCTTC,CASSELAGGGDEQFF
16,TRBD2,TRBJ2-3,TRBV18,many,TGTGCCAGCTCACCAAGTGGCGGGGGAGGCACAGATACGCAGTATTTT,CASSPSGGGGTDTQYF
12,-,TRBJ1-2,TRBV12-3/TRBV12-4,many,TGTGCCAGCACCTCCGGGATCTATGGCTACACCTTC,CASTSGIYGYTF
13,-,TRBJ2-7,TRBV6-5,many,TGTGCCAGCAGTTACGCGGACAATAACGAGCAGTACTTC,CASSYADNNEQYF
14,-,TRBJ2-1,TRBV27,-,TGTGCCAGCAGGATTTGGCAGGGCCTGGGTGAGCAGTTCTTC,CASRIWQGLGEQFF
17,TRBD1,TRBJ2-2,TRBV12-3/TRBV12-4,many,TGTGCCAGCAGTTTCCCGTGGACAGGGACAAACACCGGGGAGCTGTTTTTT,CASSFPWTGTNTGELFF
16,TRBD2,TRBJ2-4,TRBV11-2,-,TGTGCCAGCAGCTTACTGCGACTAGCGGGTCGGGGCATTCAGTACTTC,CASSLLRLAGRGIQYF
17,TRBD1,TRBJ1-4,TRBV4-1,few,TGCGCCAGCAGCCAAGCAGGGGGGACAGGTACCAATGAAAAACTGTTTTTT,CASSQAGGTGTNEKLFF
14,TRBD2,TRBJ2-3,TRBV2,-,TGTGCCAGCAGTGAGGTGGGAGGGCCATATACGCAGTATTTT,CASSEVGGPYTQYF
16,TRBD1,TRBJ1-6,TRBV7-6,-,TGTGCCAGCAGCTTAGGTACCGGGACAGGGTACTCACCCCTCCACTTT,CASSLGTGTGYSPLHF
11,-,TRBJ2-2,TRBV12-3/TRBV12-4,few,TGTGCCAGCAGTTCATATCGGGAGCTGTTTTTT,CASSSYRELFF
15,-,TRBJ1-4,TRBV29-1,many,TGCAGCGTTAGGATGAGGAGCGAAACTAATGAAAAACTGTTTTTT,CSVRMRSETNEKLFF
15,TRBD1,TRBJ2-2,TRBV19,few,TGTGCCAGCTTGAGACAGGGGAGTAACACCGGGGAGCTGTTTTTT,CASLRQGSNTGELFF
10,-,TRBJ2-5,TRBV5-1,-,TGCGCCAGCAAAGAAGAGACCCAGTACTTC,CASKEETQYF
15,-,TRBJ1-5,TRBV4-1,-,TGCGCCAGCAGCTCCGGGGACAAGAGGGGTCAGCCCCAGCATTTT,CASSSGDKRGQPQHF
14,TRBD1,TRBJ1-2,TRBV10-3,-,TGTGCCATCAGTGAGGGACAGGGGAGGGGTGGCTACACCTTC,CAISEGQGRGGYTF
13,-,TRBJ1-6,TRBV15,-,TGTGCCACCCGTTTGGGTGGTGGTTCACCCCTCCACTTT,CATRLGGGSPLHF
17,TRBD2,TRBJ2-3,TRBV9,-,TGTGCCAGCAGCGTATTTCCTAGCGGGGGGGGCACAGATACGCAGTATTTT,CASSVFPSGGGTDTQYF
13,-,TRBJ2-5,TRBV30,few,TGTGCCTGGAGTGTGAGTCTCATGGAGACCCAGTACTTC,CAWSVSLMETQYF
14,TRBD1,TRBJ1-6,TRBV6-1,many,TGTGCCAGCAGCCAGGGACAGGGTAATTCACCCCTCCACTTT,CASSQGQGNSPLHF
13,-,TRBJ2-3,TRBV30,many,TGTGCCTGGAGCCGGGGAGCGGACGATACGCAGTATTTT,CAWSRGADDTQYF
16,TRBD2,TRBJ2-7,TRBV4-1,many,TGCGCCAGCAGCCGAGGACTAGCGGATAGCTCCTACGAGCAGTACTTC,CASSRGLADSSYEQYF
15,TRBD1,TRBJ2-7,TRBV6-5,few,TGTGTCAGCAGTTACTCGACAGGGAGCTCCTACGAGCAGTACTTC,CVSSYSTGSSYEQYF
14,TRBD1,TRBJ1-6,TRBV29-1,few,TGCAGCGACAAGACAGGGGGAGACAATTCACCCCTCCACTTT,CSDKTGGDNSPLHF
17,-,TRBJ1-3,TRBV10-3,-,TGTGCCATCAGTGAGTCGTTGGCAGGAACCTCTGGAAACACCATATATTTT,CAISESLAGTSGNTIYF
15,-,TRBJ1-1,TRBV5-1,-,TGCGCCAGCAGCTTGGTGCGGGGCCTGGACACTGAAGCTTTCTTT,CASSLVRGLDTEAFF
15,TRBD2,TRBJ2-1,TRBV11-2,many,TGTGCCAGCAGCTCCGTGGGCGGGGGGTACAATGAGCAGTTCTTC,CASSSVGGGYNEQFF
15,TRBD2,TRBJ2-7,TRBV3-1,many,TGTGCCAGCAGCCAAGCGCCTAGCGGGCGGCGGGAGCAGTACTTC,CASSQAPSGRREQYF
15,-,TRBJ2-3,TRBV6-1,many,TGTGCCAGCAGTTCGGACCCGGGGAGCACAGATACGCAGTATTTT,CASSSDPGSTDTQYF
14,-,TRBJ2-7,TRBV5-1,many,TGCGCCAGCGGCCGTTATGGGCAAGTCTACGAGCAGTACTTC,CASGRYGQVYEQYF
15,TRBD1,TRBJ2-7,TRBV19,-,TGTGCCAGTATGGGCGGGACAGGGCTTACCTACGAGCAGTACTTC,CASMGGTGLTYEQYF
15,-,TRBJ2-1,TRBV27,many,TGTGCCAGCAGTCCCCTGACTAGAGGGGGCTATGAGCAGTTCTTC,CASSPLTRGGYEQFF
17,TRBD2,TRBJ2-1,TRBV5-1,many,TGCGCCAGCAGCCTGGGACTAGCGGGAGGGGGGCGAGATGAGCAGTTCTTC,CASSLGLAGGGRDEQFF
14,-,TRBJ2-7,TRBV6-5,-,TGTGCCAGCAGTTACGCTGAGACCTCCGGCGAGCAGTACTTC,CASSYAETSGEQYF
14,-,TRBJ2-5,TRBV29-1,many,TGCAGCGTTGAAATAGTAGGACGGCAAGAGACCCAGTACTTC,CSVEIVGRQETQYF
18,-,TRBJ2-7,TRBV4-1,-,TGCGCCAGCAGCCAAGATACCGGCAGGAAACTATTCTCCTACGAGCAGTACTTC,CASSQDTGRKLFSYEQYF